The rows below give T cell receptor beta chains drawn from one sample of a study of CD8 T cells in ankylosing spondylitis. TCRdb re-analysed the 5' RACE reads in MiXCR, keeping a single row per CDR3 protein. The sample has 200,000 to 250,000 distinct CDR3 sequences, approximately 20% seen once. The sequencing input was blood, either unsorted or a sorted T cell fraction (not recorded which). These receptors came from a male donor with ankylosing spondylitis. CDR3s include the opening cysteine and the closing phenylalanine or tryptophan. D genes are given only for firm matches. Where a row states a size, it is once, few, many or the class of an expanded clone; other rows omit it.

>TRBV7-9|few|TRBD2|TRBJ2-1
CASSLAREGPDEQFF
TGTGCCAGCAGCTTAGCGCGGGAGGGCCCCGATGAGCAGTTCTTC
>TRBV7-9|few|.|TRBJ2-1
CASSSDPLAFHEQFF
TGTGCCAGCAGCTCGGACCCCCTAGCATTCCATGAGCAGTTCTTC
>TRBV19|few|TRBD2|TRBJ2-3
CASSTLAAGHTDTQYF
TGTGCCAGTAGTACCCTCGCAGCGGGGCACACAGATACGCAGTATTTT
>TRBV6-1|.|TRBD2|TRBJ2-3
CASSPAGGHRDTQYF
TGTGCCAGCAGTCCAGCGGGGGGGCATAGAGATACGCAGTATTTT
>TRBV20-1|.|TRBD1|TRBJ2-7
CSARLPGQGYEQYF
TGCAGTGCTAGACTACCGGGACAGGGATACGAGCAGTACTTC
>TRBV7-9|many|.|TRBJ2-7
CASSYSSGFAEQYF
TGTGCCAGCAGCTATTCGTCAGGGTTCGCCGAGCAGTACTTC
>TRBV12-3/TRBV12-4|few|.|TRBJ2-3
CASSLDSTDTQYF
TGTGCCAGCAGTCTCGACAGCACAGATACGCAGTATTTT
>TRBV9|once|.|TRBJ2-3
CASSVGGYDTQYF
TGTGCCAGCAGCGTGGGGGGATACGATACGCAGTATTTT
>TRBV27|few|.|TRBJ2-3
CASSLAPASTDTQYF
TGTGCCAGCAGTTTGGCGCCTGCTAGCACAGATACGCAGTATTTT
>TRBV5-1|many|TRBD1|TRBJ2-1
CASSLAVMGQNSYNEQFF
TGCGCCAGCAGCTTGGCCGTCATGGGACAGAACTCCTACAATGAGCAGTTCTTC
>TRBV6-2/TRBV6-3|few|.|TRBJ2-2
CASLVRSTGELFF
TGTGCCAGCTTAGTCAGGAGTACCGGGGAGCTGTTTTTT
>TRBV7-3|.|.|TRBJ2-1
CASSPWAQTYNEQFF
TGTGCCAGCAGCCCCTGGGCGCAAACTTACAATGAGCAGTTCTTC
>TRBV10-3|.|TRBD2|TRBJ2-7
CAISEPVSGRGGYEQYF
TGTGCCATCAGTGAGCCGGTTAGCGGGAGGGGGGGCTACGAGCAGTACTTC
>TRBV5-1|.|.|TRBJ2-5
CASSLEIGLPKETQYF
TGCGCCAGCAGCTTGGAAATAGGACTACCAAAAGAGACCCAGTACTTC
>TRBV7-2|.|.|TRBJ2-3
CASSLGLALDTQYF
TGTGCCAGCAGCTTAGGCCTAGCCCTAGATACGCAGTATTTT
>TRBV30|.|.|TRBJ2-1
CACSAGRSPYNEQFF
TGTGCCTGTTCCGCAGGGCGGTCGCCCTACAATGAGCAGTTCTTC
>TRBV12-3/TRBV12-4|once|.|TRBJ2-3
CASSLDLDTDTQYF
TGTGCCAGCAGTTTAGATTTGGATACAGATACGCAGTATTTT
>TRBV12-3/TRBV12-4|few|TRBD2|TRBJ2-1
CASNLAGGFNEQFF
TGTGCCAGCAATCTAGCGGGAGGGTTTAATGAGCAGTTCTTC
>TRBV7-9|few|TRBD1|TRBJ1-2
CASSITGDLSYGYTF
TGTGCCAGCAGCATCACAGGGGATTTGAGCTATGGCTACACCTTC
>TRBV27|.|.|TRBJ2-2
CASSLYPPALGNTGELFF
TGTGCCAGCAGTTTATACCCCCCGGCTCTGGGGAACACCGGGGAGCTGTTTTTT
>TRBV3-1|.|TRBD2|TRBJ2-2
CASSLLAGGLGGELFF
TGTGCCAGCAGCCTTCTAGCGGGGGGCCTCGGCGGGGAGCTGTTTTTT
>TRBV24-1|.|.|TRBJ2-3
CATRDTATDTQYF
TGTGCCACCCGGGACACAGCCACAGATACGCAGTATTTT
>TRBV29-1|many|.|TRBJ1-2
CSVVRVNYGYTF
TGCAGCGTTGTGAGGGTTAACTATGGCTACACCTTC
>TRBV20-1|.|.|TRBJ1-2
CSATAGTDYGYTF
TGCAGTGCTACCGCCGGGACGGACTATGGCTACACCTTC